A selection of T cell receptor beta chains follows, all from one sample in a study of T cell repertoires in cytomegalovirus infection. Each CDR3 protein is one row after TCRdb ran MiXCR on the reads. The sample lists over 50,000 distinct CDR3 sequences; 20% were seen once. What these receptors recognize is not known. The material was CD8+ T cells from cultured PBMCs, obtained from culture after CMV antigen stimulation. Receptors originate from a human donor in good health (CMV status not recorded). Some clones in this sample may be carry-over from other donors' samples. CDR3s include the opening cysteine and the closing phenylalanine or tryptophan. Each record gives: J gene, clone size, V gene, D gene, CDR3 DNA, CDR3 protein. A D gene is named only where the DNA matches it firmly. Size values are once, few and many counts, or a class for expanded clones, and some rows have none.

TRBJ2-7,.,TRBV19,TRBD1,TGTGCCAGTAGTATCCGGGACAGAGACTACGAGCAGTACTTC,CASSIRDRDYEQYF
TRBJ2-5,few,TRBV7-9,TRBD1,TGTGCCAGCAGAGAGGGACAGGGGGCACGGGAGACCCAGTACTTC,CASREGQGARETQYF
TRBJ1-1,.,TRBV12-3/TRBV12-4,.,TGTGCCAGCAGTTTAGCCGCCTGGACAGCAGTGAACACTGAAGCTTTCTTT,CASSLAAWTAVNTEAFF
TRBJ1-2,.,TRBV2,TRBD1,TGTGCCAGAGGGAATGACCCGTTGGGACAGGGAAACTATGGCTACACCTTC,CARGNDPLGQGNYGYTF
TRBJ1-3,few,TRBV7-2,.,TGTGCCAGCAGCTTGGGGTGGAAGCAACCAAACTCTGGAAACACCATATATTTT,CASSLGWKQPNSGNTIYF
TRBJ1-2,few,TRBV7-9,TRBD1,TGTGCCAGCAGCTCAGGACAGGTCAACTATGGCTACACCTTC,CASSSGQVNYGYTF
TRBJ1-2,many,TRBV7-2,.,TGTGCCAGCAGCCTAGGGGGAAACTATGGCTACACCTTC,CASSLGGNYGYTF
TRBJ2-5,.,TRBV4-1,.,TGCGCCAGCAGCCAATTTTCTCCGGACCAAGAGACCCAGTACTTC,CASSQFSPDQETQYF
TRBJ2-1,few,TRBV7-2,TRBD2,TGTGCCAGCCCGGGCAGTACGAGCGGGGATGAGCAGTTCTTC,CASPGSTSGDEQFF
TRBJ2-3,few,TRBV7-2,TRBD2,TGTGCCAGCAGCTTAGGAGGGGAGGGGCGAGTTAATCTAGGCACAGATACGCAGTATTTT,CASSLGGEGRVNLGTDTQYF
TRBJ1-1,.,TRBV5-1,.,TGCGCCAGCAGCCCAGGACCCGACATGAACACTGAAGCTTTCTTT,CASSPGPDMNTEAFF
TRBJ2-1,few,TRBV7-6,.,TGTGCCAGCAGCTTAGGCCGTCTTGATTACAATGAGCAGTTCTTC,CASSLGRLDYNEQFF
TRBJ2-7,few,TRBV7-9,.,TGTGCCAGCAGCTTCCAAGGTGCCGGGCCACTATACGAGCAGTACTTC,CASSFQGAGPLYEQYF
TRBJ2-2,.,TRBV12-3/TRBV12-4,.,TGTGCCAGCACGGGGCCCGGGGAGCTGTTTTTT,CASTGPGELFF
TRBJ2-7,.,TRBV12-3/TRBV12-4,.,TGTGCCAGCAGTTCGACTTGGGCGCAGGGGGAGCAGTACTTC,CASSSTWAQGEQYF
TRBJ2-7,few,TRBV7-2,.,TGTGCCAGCAGTTCTGGGTGGGGGAGAAGCTCCTACGAGCAGTACTTC,CASSSGWGRSSYEQYF
TRBJ1-2,.,TRBV27,.,TGTGCCAGCAGTTTAGTGCCAGGGTGGTACTATGGCTACACCTTC,CASSLVPGWYYGYTF
TRBJ2-4,.,TRBV7-9,.,TGTGCCAGCAGCTGGTCGGAGGCAGCCAAAAACATTCAGTACTTC,CASSWSEAAKNIQYF
TRBJ2-4,.,TRBV28,TRBD2,TGTGCCAGCAGCTTAGGGCGGGGGGACATTCAGTACTTC,CASSLGRGDIQYF
TRBJ1-1,.,TRBV2,.,TGTGCCAGTCCTCTCAACACTGAAGCTTTCTTT,CASPLNTEAFF
TRBJ2-1,.,TRBV4-1,.,TGCGCCAGCAGCTACGCCGCGGCCCTAGCCAATGAGCAGTTCTTC,CASSYAAALANEQFF
TRBJ1-1,.,TRBV28,.,TGTGCCAGCAGTCCCAGGGACTGGGAAACGGAAGCTTTCTTT,CASSPRDWETEAFF
TRBJ2-6,.,TRBV27,.,TGTGCCAGCAGTCCCTCTGGGGCCAACGTCCTGACTTTC,CASSPSGANVLTF
TRBJ1-1,few,TRBV18,TRBD1,TGTGCCAGCTCACCAGGGACAGGGATTGTCAACACTGAAGCTTTCTTT,CASSPGTGIVNTEAFF
TRBJ1-2,.,TRBV4-1,.,TGCGCCAGCAGCCAAGAAGACAGAGCTAACTATGGCTACACCTTC,CASSQEDRANYGYTF
TRBJ1-2,few,TRBV7-2,.,TGTGCCAGCAGCCCGGGGGAGGGGGGTGCCTATGGCTACACCTTC,CASSPGEGGAYGYTF
TRBJ2-5,.,TRBV6-4,TRBD1,TGTGCCAGCAGTGCCGGGACAGCACAAGAGACCCAGTACTTC,CASSAGTAQETQYF
TRBJ1-4,few,TRBV25-1,.,TGTGCCAGCAGTGAATTATATCCGACGGACGAAAAACTGTTTTTT,CASSELYPTDEKLFF
TRBJ1-6,.,TRBV28,.,TGTGCCAGCAGTTTAGACGGACAGTGGGGAATTTCACCCCTCCACTTT,CASSLDGQWGISPLHF
TRBJ1-5,few,TRBV27,TRBD1,TGTGCCAGCAGTTTAAACAGGGGGAATCAGCCCCAGCATTTT,CASSLNRGNQPQHF
TRBJ2-6,few,TRBV12-3/TRBV12-4,TRBD1,TGTGCCAGCAGTCCGGGACAGGGGGCTGGGGCCAACGTCCTGACTTTC,CASSPGQGAGANVLTF
TRBJ1-2,.,TRBV12-5,.,TGTGCTAGTGGAGAAGATGCTAACTATGGCTACACCTTC,CASGEDANYGYTF
TRBJ1-1,many,TRBV4-1,.,TGCGCCAGCAGCCTGGGGGAACAGATGAACACTGAAGCTTTCTTT,CASSLGEQMNTEAFF
TRBJ1-5,few,TRBV12-3/TRBV12-4,.,TGTGCCAGCAGGTACGGGGCTTTCAATCAGCCCCAGCATTTT,CASRYGAFNQPQHF
TRBJ2-7,few,TRBV12-3/TRBV12-4,.,TGTGCCAGCAGTTTGATGTCAGCCTACGAGCAGTACTTC,CASSLMSAYEQYF
TRBJ1-1,few,TRBV6-2/TRBV6-3,TRBD1,TGTGCCAGCAGTTATAGGACAGGGCCGTACACTGAAGCTTTCTTT,CASSYRTGPYTEAFF
TRBJ2-2,.,TRBV28,.,TGTGCCAGCAGTCCTCACTCCACAGTAACCGGGGAGCTGTTTTTT,CASSPHSTVTGELFF
TRBJ1-5,many,TRBV7-2,.,TGTGCCAGCAGCCCCCGGGAGGGAAATCAGCCCCAGCATTTT,CASSPREGNQPQHF
TRBJ2-7,.,TRBV7-9,.,TGTGCCAGCAGCTTAGTTGGACAGCTCGCCTACTACGAGCAGTACTTC,CASSLVGQLAYYEQYF
TRBJ1-5,few,TRBV7-8,.,TGTGCCAGCAGCCCCAACAGGGATAGCAATCAGCCCCAGCATTTT,CASSPNRDSNQPQHF
TRBJ1-4,.,TRBV7-8,.,TGTGCCAGCAGTCCGGGACGGCTTAATGAAAAACTGTTTTTT,CASSPGRLNEKLFF
TRBJ2-3,few,TRBV27,TRBD1,TGTGCCAGCAGTTACCGGGACAGGGTGGCAGATACGCAGTATTTT,CASSYRDRVADTQYF
TRBJ1-1,.,TRBV7-6,.,TGTGCCAGCAGCGTCGCGCAGGGCCGCACTGAAGCTTTCTTT,CASSVAQGRTEAFF
TRBJ2-6,.,TRBV7-8,.,TGTGCCAGCAGCTTAGACAGGGTCACTGGGGCCAACGTCCTGACTTTC,CASSLDRVTGANVLTF
TRBJ2-3,.,TRBV7-2,.,TGTGCCAGCAGCTCCCTCGGGGAAGATACGCAGTATTTT,CASSSLGEDTQYF
TRBJ2-1,few,TRBV2,.,TGTGCCAGCAGTGAAGTCCAACTAGTGACGGCCTACCTCAATGAGCAGTTCTTC,CASSEVQLVTAYLNEQFF
TRBJ2-1,.,TRBV7-8,TRBD2,TGTGCCAGCAGCTTAGTTACTAGCGGGGGTGACAATGAGCAGTTCTTC,CASSLVTSGGDNEQFF
TRBJ1-2,few,TRBV7-6,.,TGTGCCAGCAGCCGCAGGGAGGTCTATGGCTACACCTTC,CASSRREVYGYTF
TRBJ1-1,.,TRBV6-2/TRBV6-3,.,TGTGCCACCATTCCCCGAGGGGGGTTCGGGACTGAAGCTTTCTTT,CATIPRGGFGTEAFF
TRBJ1-1,few,TRBV30,TRBD1,TGTGCCTGGGCCTTAGGAGACAGGGGTGGGAACACTGAAGCTTTCTTT,CAWALGDRGGNTEAFF
TRBJ1-5,.,TRBV19,TRBD1,TGTGCCAGTAGTATAGGACAGGGGAGTGTTTCTCAGCCCCAGCATTTT,CASSIGQGSVSQPQHF
TRBJ1-2,.,TRBV6-2/TRBV6-3,.,TGTGCCAGCAGTCTTACAGGGTCTCGTAGGTCTGGCTACACCTTC,CASSLTGSRRSGYTF